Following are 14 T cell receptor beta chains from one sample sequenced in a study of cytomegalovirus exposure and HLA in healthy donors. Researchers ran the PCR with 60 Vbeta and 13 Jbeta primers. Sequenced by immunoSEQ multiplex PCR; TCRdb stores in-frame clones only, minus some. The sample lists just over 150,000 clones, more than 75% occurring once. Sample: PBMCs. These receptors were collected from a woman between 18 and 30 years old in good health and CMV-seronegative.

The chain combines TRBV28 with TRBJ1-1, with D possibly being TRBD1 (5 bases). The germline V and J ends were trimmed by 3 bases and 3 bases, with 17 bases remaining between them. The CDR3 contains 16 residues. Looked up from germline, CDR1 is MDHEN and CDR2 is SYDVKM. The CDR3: CASSLAPGWGDTEAFF. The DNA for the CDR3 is TGTGCCAGCAGTTTGGCCCCCGGGTGGGGGGACACTGAAGCTTTCTTT.

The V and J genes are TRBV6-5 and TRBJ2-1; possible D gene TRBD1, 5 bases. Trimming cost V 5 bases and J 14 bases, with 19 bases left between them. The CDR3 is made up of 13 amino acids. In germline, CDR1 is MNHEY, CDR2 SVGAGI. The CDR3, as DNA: TGTGCCAGCAGTAGACAGTCACCCGCACGAGAGTTCTTC. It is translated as CASSRQSPAREFF.

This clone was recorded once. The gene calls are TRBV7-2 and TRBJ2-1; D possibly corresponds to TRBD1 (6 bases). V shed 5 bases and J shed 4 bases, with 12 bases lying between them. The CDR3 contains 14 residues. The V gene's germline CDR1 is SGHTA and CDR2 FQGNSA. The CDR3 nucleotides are TGTGCCAGCAGCCAGGGGAGCCTTTACAATGAGCAGTTCTTC. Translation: CASSQGSLYNEQFF.

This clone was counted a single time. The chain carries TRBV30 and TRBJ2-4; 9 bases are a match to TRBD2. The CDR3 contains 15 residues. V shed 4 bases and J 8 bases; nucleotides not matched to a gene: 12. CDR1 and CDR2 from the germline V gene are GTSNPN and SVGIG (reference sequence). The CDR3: CAWKPAGGKVDIQYF. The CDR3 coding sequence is TGTGCCTGGAAGCCGGCGGGGGGGAAGGTGGACATTCAGTACTTC.

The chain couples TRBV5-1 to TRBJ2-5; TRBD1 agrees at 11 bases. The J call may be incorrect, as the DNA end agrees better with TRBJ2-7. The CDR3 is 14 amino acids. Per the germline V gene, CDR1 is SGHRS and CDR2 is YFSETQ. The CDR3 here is CASSEGQGAGEQYF. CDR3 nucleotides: TGCGCCAGCAGCGAAGGACAGGGGGCGGGCGAGCAGTACTTC.

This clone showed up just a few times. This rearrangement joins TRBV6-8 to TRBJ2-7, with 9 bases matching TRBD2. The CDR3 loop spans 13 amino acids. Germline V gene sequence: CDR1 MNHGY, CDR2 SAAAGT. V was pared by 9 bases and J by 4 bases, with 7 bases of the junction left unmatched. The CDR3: CARGSGSGYEQYF. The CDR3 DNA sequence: TGTGCCAGGGGTAGCGGGAGTGGTTACGAGCAGTACTTC.

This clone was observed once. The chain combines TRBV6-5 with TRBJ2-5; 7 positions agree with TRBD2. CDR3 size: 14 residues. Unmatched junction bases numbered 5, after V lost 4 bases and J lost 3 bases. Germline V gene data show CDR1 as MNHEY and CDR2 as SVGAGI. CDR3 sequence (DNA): TGTGCCAGCAGTTTTCTAGCGGCCAAAGAGACCCAGTACTTC. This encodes CASSFLAAKETQYF.

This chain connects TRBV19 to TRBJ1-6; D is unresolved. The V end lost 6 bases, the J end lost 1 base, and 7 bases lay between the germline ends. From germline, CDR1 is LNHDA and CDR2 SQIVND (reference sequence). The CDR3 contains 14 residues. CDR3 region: CASSYSSYNSPLHF. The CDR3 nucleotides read TGTGCCAGTAGCTACAGTTCCTATAATTCACCCCTCCACTTT.

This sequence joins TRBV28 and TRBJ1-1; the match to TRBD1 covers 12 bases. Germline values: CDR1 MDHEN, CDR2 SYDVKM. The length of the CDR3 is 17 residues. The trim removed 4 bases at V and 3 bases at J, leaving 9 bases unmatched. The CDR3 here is CASSYPGQGAVDTEAFF. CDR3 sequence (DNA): TGTGCCAGCAGTTACCCGGGACAGGGGGCGGTTGACACTGAAGCTTTCTTT. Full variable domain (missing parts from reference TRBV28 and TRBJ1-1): DVKVTQSSRYLVKRTGEKVFLECVQDMDHENMFWYRQDPGLGLRLIYFSYDVKMKEKGDIPEGYSVSREKKERFSLILESASTNQTSMYLCASSYPGQGAVDTEAFFGQGTRLTVV.

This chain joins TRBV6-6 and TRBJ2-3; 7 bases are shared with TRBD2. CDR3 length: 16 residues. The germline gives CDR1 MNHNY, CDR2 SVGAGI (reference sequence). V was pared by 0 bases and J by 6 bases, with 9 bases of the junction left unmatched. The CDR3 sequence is CASSYSNGGGMDTQYF. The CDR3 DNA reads TGTGCCAGCAGTTACTCGAATGGGGGAGGGATGGATACGCAGTATTTT.

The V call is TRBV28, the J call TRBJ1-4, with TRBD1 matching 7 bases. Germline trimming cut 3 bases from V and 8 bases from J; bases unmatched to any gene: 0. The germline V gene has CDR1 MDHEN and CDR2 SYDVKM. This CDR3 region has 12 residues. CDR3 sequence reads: CASSLTGEKLFF. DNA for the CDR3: TGTGCCAGCAGTTTGACAGGGGAAAAACTGTTTTTT.

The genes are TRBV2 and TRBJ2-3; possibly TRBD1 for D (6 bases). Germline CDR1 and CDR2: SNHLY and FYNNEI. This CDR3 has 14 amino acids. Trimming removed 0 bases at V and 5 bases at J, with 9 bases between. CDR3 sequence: CASSEAPRGDTQYF. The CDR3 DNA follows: TGTGCCAGCAGTGAAGCCCCCAGGGGAGATACGCAGTATTTT. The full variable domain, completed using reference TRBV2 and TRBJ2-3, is EPEVTQTPSHQVTQMGQEVILRCVPISNHLYFYWYRQILGQKVEFLVSFYNNEISEKSEIFDDQFSVERPDGSNFTLKIRSTKLEDSAMYFCASSEAPRGDTQYFGPGTRLTVL.

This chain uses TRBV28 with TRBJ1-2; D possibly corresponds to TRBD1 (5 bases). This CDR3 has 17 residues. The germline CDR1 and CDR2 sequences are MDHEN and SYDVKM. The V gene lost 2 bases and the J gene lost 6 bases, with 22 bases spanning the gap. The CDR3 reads CASSLKAWGPGPHGYTF. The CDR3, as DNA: TGTGCCAGCAGTTTAAAGGCTTGGGGCCCCGGGCCCCATGGCTACACCTTC.

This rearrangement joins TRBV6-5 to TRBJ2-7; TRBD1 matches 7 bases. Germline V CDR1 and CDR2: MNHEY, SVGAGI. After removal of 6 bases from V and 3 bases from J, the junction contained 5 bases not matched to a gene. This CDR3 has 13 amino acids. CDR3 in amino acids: CASRKQGIYEQYF. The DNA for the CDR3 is TGTGCCAGCAGGAAACAGGGGATCTACGAGCAGTACTTC.